A single sample is the source of the 23 T cell receptor beta chains below, sequenced in a study of T cells in localized non-small cell lung cancer. Clones were sequenced by immunoSEQ multiplex PCR, and TCRdb holds only the in-frame ones, with some missing. Of approximately 43,000 clones in the sample, 86% were seen once. The sample was peripheral blood, taken before any cancer treatment. These receptors originate from a woman between 18 and 55 years old with stage III lung adenocarcinoma.

J is TRBJ2-1 and V is TRBV4-1; D is perhaps TRBD2 (5 bases). Germline V lookup: CDR1 MGHRA, CDR2 YSYEKL. V was cut by 2 bases and J by 3 bases, with 14 bases left in between. This CDR3 is built from 16 residues. As DNA, the CDR3 is TGCGCCAGCAGCCAACCCTTAAGGACTGGCTACAATGAGCAGTTCTTC. Translating it yields CASSQPLRTGYNEQFF.

The rearrangement uses TRBV15 and TRBJ1-5, with D hard to call. This CDR3 is 15 amino acids long. In germline, CDR1 is LNHNV, CDR2 YYDKDF (reference sequence). Trimming removed 1 base at V and 2 bases at J, with 9 bases between. The CDR3 loop is CATSRVYRGNQPQHF. Written as DNA, the CDR3 is TGTGCCACCAGCAGAGTCTATAGGGGCAATCAGCCCCAGCATTTT.

The chain couples TRBV29-1 to TRBJ1-1; possible D gene TRBD1, 5 bases. V lost 7 bases to trimming and J lost 3 bases, with 15 bases between them. From germline, CDR1 is SQVTM and CDR2 ANQGSEA. The CDR3 length is 13 residues. The CDR3 bases are TGCAGCGCAAGGGGCAGGGCTGACACTGAAGCTTTCTTT. Translation gives CSARGRADTEAFF. Combining the CDR3 with reference TRBV29-1 and TRBJ1-1 gives the whole variable domain SAVISQKPSRDICQRGTSLTIQCQVDSQVTMMFWYRQQPGQSLTLIATANQGSEATYESGFVIDKFPISRPNLTFSTLTVSNMSPEDSSIYLCSARGRADTEAFFGQGTRLTVV.

This clone has more than one count but fewer than ten. This chain uses TRBV29-1 with TRBJ2-7; 8 positions agree with TRBD1. After removal of 7 bases from V and 1 base from J, the junction contained 9 bases not matched to a gene. Per germline, CDR1 SQVTM and CDR2 ANQGSEA. This CDR3 comprises 14 residues. CDR3 loop: CSANRDRPSYEQYF. The CDR3 nucleotides read TGCAGCGCCAACCGGGACAGGCCTTCCTACGAGCAGTACTTC.

This clone showed up just a few times. The chain uses TRBV6-1 and TRBJ2-3; TRBD2 matches 10 bases. The CDR3 runs to 16 residues. CDR1 and CDR2 from the germline V gene are MNHNS and SASEGT. V gave up 2 bases and J gave up 4 bases; unmatched junction bases: 6. Written as DNA, the CDR3 is TGTGCCAGCAGTGAACCGGGACTAGCGTCCGCAGATACGCAGTATTTT. Protein product: CASSEPGLASADTQYF.

The J gene is TRBJ1-2, the V gene TRBV6-5, with D perhaps TRBD1 (5 bases). Germline values: CDR1 MNHEY, CDR2 SVGAGI. This CDR3 comprises 12 residues. Trimming shortened V by 10 bases and J by 6 bases, and 15 bases separated the two germline ends. CDR3 coding DNA: TGTGCCACCTCCCCAGGGCCCCATGGCTACACCTTC. Translated, it gives CATSPGPHGYTF.

This clone appeared once. The chain carries TRBV2 and TRBJ1-2, with 7 bases fitting TRBD1. Trimming removed 8 bases from V and 0 bases from J; junction bases left unmatched: 6. Germline V CDR1 and CDR2: SNHLY, FYNNEI. The CDR3 covers 14 residues. The CDR3 sequence: CASGHGTANYGYTF. CDR3 nucleotide sequence: TGTGCCAGCGGTCATGGGACAGCTAACTATGGCTACACCTTC.

The chain employs TRBV5-6 and TRBJ2-5, with D perhaps TRBD1 or TRBD2 (5 bases each). CDR1 and CDR2 (germline): SGHDT, YYEEEE. V lost 0 bases to trimming and J lost 4 bases, with 13 bases between them. The CDR3 totals 15 residues. The CDR3 here is CASSLALGTSETQYF. DNA of the CDR3: TGTGCCAGCAGCTTGGCTTTAGGGACGTCAGAGACCCAGTACTTC.

The V and J genes are TRBV4-1 and TRBJ1-2; 7 nucleotides line up with TRBD1. The length of the CDR3 is 12 residues. In germline, CDR1 is MGHRA, CDR2 YSYEKL. V was clipped by 4 bases and J by 6 bases; unmatched bases: 2. CDR3 nucleotide sequence: TGCGCCAGCAGCCGGCAGGGGGATGGCTACACCTTC. It codes for CASSRQGDGYTF.

This chain links TRBV6-1 with TRBJ1-1; no reliable D call. Germline assignment: CDR1 MNHNS and CDR2 SASEGT. This CDR3 region has 14 residues. The V gene lost 6 bases and the J gene lost 5 bases, with 16 bases spanning the gap. The CDR3 region is CASSSVGVRTEAFF. The CDR3 DNA reads as TGTGCCAGCAGCTCTGTAGGTGTGCGGACTGAAGCTTTCTTT.

The CDR3 protein is CASSLAGNTEAFF. The CDR3 nucleotides read TGTGCCAGCAGTCTGGCCGGGAACACTGAAGCTTTCTTT. V and J are TRBV6-1 and TRBJ1-1; D is unresolved. Germline CDR1 is MNHNS and CDR2 is SASEGT. The CDR3 runs to 13 residues. Trimming removed 5 bases from V and 1 base from J, with 8 bases in between.

This clone came up a few times. The chain couples TRBV7-2 to TRBJ2-5; 12 bases align to TRBD2. Trimming cost V 2 bases and J 7 bases; bases outside gene matches: 14. CDR3 length: 18 amino acids. Germline CDR1 SGHTA, CDR2 FQGNSA. Here the CDR3 DNA reads TGTGCCAGCAGCTTAAGCGCTAGCGGGGGGGCCGGGATGGGGACCCAGTACTTC. Encoded protein: CASSLSASGGAGMGTQYF.

The chain carries TRBV4-1 and TRBJ2-6, with unresolved D. The CDR3 has 14 residues. CDR1 is MGHRA, CDR2 YSYEKL, per germline. V was trimmed by 3 bases and J by 4 bases, leaving 7 bases between them. CDR3 nucleotides: TGCGCCAGCAGCCACCTAACGGGGGCCAACGTCCTGACTTTC. The encoded protein is CASSHLTGANVLTF.

J is TRBJ2-1 and V is TRBV19, with TRBD2 identical over 11 bases. The CDR3 runs to 15 residues. The germline CDR1 and CDR2 sequences are LNHDA and SQIVND (reference sequence). V was pared by 3 bases and J by 7 bases, with 5 bases of the junction left unmatched. The CDR3 protein is CASSMTIAGGNEQFF. The DNA for the CDR3 is TGTGCCAGTAGTATGACTATAGCGGGGGGGAATGAGCAGTTCTTC.

The chain couples TRBV9 to TRBJ2-5, with 14 bases fitting TRBD2. Germline lookup yields CDR1 SGDLS and CDR2 YYNGEE. J gave up 1 base and V 2 bases, and 4 bases lay outside the gene matches. The CDR3 loop spans 17 amino acids. DNA for the CDR3: TGTGCCAGCAGCGTCACGACTAGCGGGGGGGCCCAAGAGACCCAGTACTTC. This encodes CASSVTTSGGAQETQYF.

This clone was seen once. This sequence joins TRBV2 and TRBJ1-4, with D possibly being TRBD1 (6 bases). V was pared by 6 bases and J by 7 bases, with 18 bases between. The CDR3 extends over 15 amino acids. The V gene's germline CDR1 is SNHLY and CDR2 FYNNEI. CDR3 protein: CASSRSGAPLEKLFF. CDR3 bases: TGTGCCAGCAGCCGCTCAGGGGCCCCACTTGAAAAACTGTTTTTT. Full variable domain (outside the CDR3, taken from reference TRBV2 and TRBJ1-4): EPEVTQTPSHQVTQMGQEVILRCVPISNHLYFYWYRQILGQKVEFLVSFYNNEISEKSEIFDDQFSVERPDGSNFTLKIRSTKLEDSAMYFCASSRSGAPLEKLFFGSGTQLSVL.

The chain combines TRBV30 with TRBJ1-2, with a tentative D call TRBD1 (6 bases). Germline CDR1 reads GTSNPN; CDR2 reads SVGIG (reference sequence). Trimming left V 5 bases short and J 7 bases short, with 20 bases between. The CDR3 consists of 14 residues. The CDR3 sequence is CAWGGPGEVRGYTF. The CDR3 bases are TGTGCCTGGGGTGGACCAGGGGAGGTACGTGGCTACACCTTC.

J is TRBJ1-2 and V is TRBV6-5; D unclear. V was trimmed by 6 bases and J by 0 bases, leaving 8 bases between them. This CDR3 has 13 amino acids. The germline V gene encodes CDR1 MNHEY and CDR2 SVGAGI. The CDR3 sequence: CASRSSANYGYTF. The CDR3 bases are TGTGCCAGCAGGAGTTCAGCTAACTATGGCTACACCTTC.

V usage is TRBV11-2 and J usage is TRBJ2-6; D remains ambiguous. The germline V gene encodes CDR1 SGHAT and CDR2 FQNNGV. V lost 5 bases, J lost 4 bases, and 6 bases lay in between. The CDR3 has 13 residues. CDR3: CASSARGANVLTF. The CDR3 nucleotides read TGTGCCAGCAGCGCCCGGGGGGCCAACGTCCTGACTTTC.

The genes are TRBV19 and TRBJ1-2; 8 bases map to TRBD1. The CDR3 contains 13 residues. The J segment lost 4 bases and the V segment lost 9 bases, leaving 7 bases of the junction unmatched. In germline, CDR1 is LNHDA, CDR2 SQIVND (reference sequence). Here the CDR3 DNA reads TGTGCCAGCAAAGCGGACAGGGCCTATGGCTACACCTTC. The encoded protein is CASKADRAYGYTF.

V gene TRBV5-1 combines with J gene TRBJ2-7; TRBD1 matches at 10 bases. The CDR3 has 14 amino acids. Trimming at V came to 6 bases and at J to 2 bases, leaving 5 bases not matched to a gene. In germline, CDR1 is SGHRS, CDR2 YFSETQ. CDR3: CASTSGTGAYEQYF. CDR3 sequence (DNA): TGCGCCAGCACCTCCGGGACAGGGGCCTACGAGCAGTACTTC.

This chain uses TRBV4-1 with TRBJ2-1; TRBD1 matches at 8 bases. The CDR3 consists of 15 residues. Germline values: CDR1 MGHRA, CDR2 YSYEKL. The junction had 3 bases not matched to a gene; V was cut back by 3 bases and J by 2 bases. CDR3 DNA sequence: TGCGCCAGCAGCCACGGACAGGGCCCCTACAATGAGCAGTTCTTC. This translates into CASSHGQGPYNEQFF.

J is TRBJ1-2 and V is TRBV6-1; D may be TRBD1 (5 bases). The ends were cut back, 3 bases at V and 4 bases at J, with 12 bases in the middle. Germline-derived CDR1 and CDR2 are MNHNS and SASEGT. This CDR3 comprises 14 residues. As DNA, the CDR3 is TGTGCCAGCAGTGATCCTGGGACCCTCTATGGCTACACCTTC. Protein: CASSDPGTLYGYTF.